This TCR beta chain was captured by sequencing in a study of shared clonotypes between healthy human individuals. With regard to this clone: What it binds is unknown.

Nashville, Tennessee was home to all donors, each a Caucasian adult. Notes on the study in general: Across a handful of donors, naive CD4 shared about 5%, naive CD8 under 4%, memory CD4 roughly 2.4%, memory CD8 0.4% to 0.5%.

Germline V gene lookup returns CDR1 LNHDA and CDR2 SQIVND (reference sequence). The CDR3 is made up of 11 amino acids. The ends were cut back, 5 bases at V and 5 bases at J, with 4 bases in the middle. TCRdb's table, derived via immunoSEQ multiplex PCR, lists solely in-frame clones and lacks some. The data contain around 100,000 clones, about 68% of them singletons. V usage is TRBV19 and J usage is TRBJ2-1; no firm D call. The sample comprised memory CD8+ T cells sorted from blood. Subset of the sample: CD45RO+ cells pooled with CCR7-negative TemRA cells. This sequence was found in a man between 25 and 39 years old in good health. CDR3 DNA: TGTGCCAGTAGTTTCCACAATGAGCAGTTCTTC. Its translation is CASSFHNEQFF.